These 24 T cell receptor beta chains originate from one sample sequenced in a study of T cells in Graves' hyperthyroidism and ophthalmopathy. RNA transcripts served as the template for amplifying TCR beta CDR3 regions. Initially, a first-round RT-PCR of the TCR CDR3 employed the HTBI primer set. TCRdb re-analysed the multiplex PCR reads in MiXCR, keeping a single row per CDR3 protein. This repertoire shows around 530,000 distinct CDR3 sequences, over 15% found once; its top ten account for roughly 18%. The specimen sequenced was blood. The receptors were sampled from a woman under 30 with Graves' ophthalmopathy.

This chain connects TRBV11-3 to TRBJ2-1, with D uncertain. This CDR3 is 12 amino acids long. Germline V gene data show CDR1 as SGHNT and CDR2 as YENEEA. V was pared by 5 bases and J by 10 bases, with 12 bases between. In nucleotides, the CDR3 is TGTGCCAGCAGCCCCCAAGCCTCCGAGCAGTTCTTC. Its protein product is CASSPQASEQFF.

This clonotype was found a few times. This rearrangement joins TRBV20-1 to TRBJ1-3, with D possibly TRBD1 on 6 matching bases. CDR1 DFQATT and CDR2 SNEGSKA come from the germline V gene (reference sequence). The CDR3 contains 17 residues. Trimming shortened V by 6 bases and J by 1 base, and 22 bases separated the two germline ends. The chain's CDR3 is CSAGEQGRLLSGNTIYF. The DNA of the CDR3 is TGCAGTGCGGGAGAACAGGGCCGCTTACTTTCTGGAAACACCATATATTTT.

This clonotype was picked up many times. In DNA form, the CDR3 reads TGTGCCAGCAGTTCAGCAGCTAAGTACGAGCAGTACTTC. Translation: CASSSAAKYEQYF. The rearrangement uses TRBV6-1 and TRBJ2-7, with no clear D. The V and J ends lost 5 bases and 4 bases respectively, with 12 bases between them. Germline CDR1 is MNHNS and CDR2 is SASEGT. This CDR3 has 13 amino acids.

This clonotype was counted at least ten times. V usage is TRBV7-2 and J usage is TRBJ1-5; 7 nucleotides match TRBD1. The ends lost 1 base at V and 5 bases at J; junction bases unmatched: 5. The CDR3 is made up of 15 amino acids. Germline CDR1 is SGHTA and CDR2 is FQGNSA. The CDR3 is CASSLGSRGDQPQHF. The CDR3 DNA sequence: TGTGCCAGCAGCTTAGGTTCCAGGGGGGATCAGCCCCAGCATTTT.

The V call is TRBV4-1, the J call TRBJ1-6; no clear D. Germline lookup yields CDR1 MGHRA and CDR2 YSYEKL. The CDR3 extends over 15 amino acids. V was shortened by 2 bases and J by 11 bases, with 16 bases between the two germline ends. The CDR3 protein is CASSQSTRSKPPLHF. Here the CDR3 DNA reads TGCGCCAGCAGCCAATCTACAAGGTCCAAACCACCCCTCCACTTT.

This clonotype was recorded many times. CDR3 residues: CASSLRGPSGEQYF. The CDR3 DNA sequence: TGTGCCAGCAGTCTGCGGGGGCCTTCGGGCGAGCAGTACTTC. The genes are TRBV27 and TRBJ2-7, with a tentative D call TRBD2 (7 bases). CDR1 MNHEY and CDR2 SMNVEV come from the germline V gene (reference sequence). Trimming took 5 bases from V and 6 from J, leaving 17 bases between them. The CDR3 consists of 14 residues.

This clonotype was observed a few times. The chain uses TRBV4-1 and TRBJ2-1; 8 positions match TRBD2. Germline-derived CDR1 and CDR2 are MGHRA and YSYEKL. CDR3 length: 15 residues. V dropped 4 bases and J dropped 11; count of bases not matched to a gene: 13. CDR3 sequence: CASSPGLVSANKQFF. In DNA form, the CDR3 reads TGCGCCAGCAGCCCGGGACTAGTATCTGCAAATAAGCAGTTCTTC.

The chain links TRBV20-1 to TRBJ2-2; D may be TRBD1 (5 bases). Germline V gene data show CDR1 as DFQATT and CDR2 as SNEGSKA (reference sequence). Trimming stripped 5 bases from V and 1 base from J, with 14 bases between. The CDR3 sequence is 15 residues long. CDR3 DNA sequence: TGCAGTGCTCGTTTCTATGGACAGAACACCGGGGAGCTGTTTTTT. As protein: CSARFYGQNTGELFF.

Concerning this clonotype: With a much larger clone just one base away, this may be a read error. V usage is TRBV7-2 and J usage is TRBJ2-5; no clear D. There are 13 residues in the CDR3. CDR1 is SGHTA, CDR2 FQGNSA, per germline. The CDR3 protein is CASSTRVQEAQYF. The CDR3 DNA reads as TGTGCCAGCAGCACTCGGGTCCAAGAGGCCCAGTACTTC.

This clonotype has ten or more counts. The CDR3 region has the DNA TGTGCCAGCAGTGCCGACAGGGCCATCAATCAGCCCCAGCATTTT. Its translation: CASSADRAINQPQHF. The chain employs TRBV2 and TRBJ1-5, with 7 nucleotides matching TRBD1. This CDR3 has 15 amino acids. J was trimmed by 3 bases and V by 4 bases; bases with no gene match: 6. Germline CDR1 and CDR2: SNHLY and FYNNEI.

V gene TRBV20-1 combines with J gene TRBJ1-6; weak D call: TRBD1 (5 bases). Germline V CDR1 and CDR2: DFQATT, SNEGSKA (reference sequence). Trimming cost V 2 bases and J 4 bases, with 12 bases left between them. This CDR3 is 15 amino acids long. The CDR3 protein is CSARPTEGYNSPLHF. CDR3 DNA: TGCAGTGCTAGACCCACGGAGGGGTATAATTCACCCCTCCACTTT.

This clonotype was counted at least ten times. This chain links TRBV30 with TRBJ1-1, with D uncertain. The CDR3 has 13 residues. The V gene's germline CDR1 is GTSNPN and CDR2 SVGIG (reference sequence). The V end was cut by 2 bases, the J end by 4 bases, with 11 bases between. CDR3 sequence (DNA): TGTGCCTGGAGTCGGACCCAGCCCACTGAAGCTTTCTTT. This gives the protein CAWSRTQPTEAFF.

This clonotype was observed at least ten times. The chain uses TRBV3-1 and TRBJ1-1; D may be TRBD1 (5 bases). The length of the CDR3 is 15 residues. Trimming took off 0 bases at V and 3 bases at J, with 11 bases between the two ends. Germline CDR1 and CDR2: LGHDT and YNNKEL (reference sequence). CDR3 DNA: TGTGCCAGCAGCCAAGAGGTTGACAGATACACTGAAGCTTTCTTT. This codes for CASSQEVDRYTEAFF.

This clonotype came up a few times. V gene TRBV19 combines with J gene TRBJ2-7, with D perhaps matching TRBD1 or TRBD2 (5 bases each). Between the trimmed V and J ends, which lost 9 bases and 2 bases, there was a span of 14 bases. Germline CDR1 reads LNHDA; CDR2 reads SQIVND (reference sequence). CDR3 length: 13 amino acids. The CDR3 is CASSQGPTYEQYF. CDR3 nucleotide sequence: TGTGCCAGCAGCCAGGGACCAACCTACGAGCAGTACTTC. The complete variable domain, with remaining parts taken from reference TRBV19 and TRBJ2-7, reads DGGITQSPKYLFRKEGQNVTLSCEQNLNHDAMYWYRQDPGQGLRLIYYSQIVNDFQKGDIAEGYSVSREKKESFPLTVTSAQKNPTAFYLCASSQGPTYEQYFGPGTRLTVT.

This clonotype appeared many times. CDR3: CASSTTGSFPYEQYF. CDR3 nucleotide sequence: TGTGCCAGCAGTACCACAGGGAGTTTCCCCTACGAGCAGTACTTC. V usage is TRBV12-3 or TRBV12-4 and J usage is TRBJ2-7; possible D gene TRBD1, 6 bases. The CDR3 length is 15 residues. V gave up 5 bases and J gave up 2 bases, with 16 bases separating them.

The table lists this clonotype with many counts. The J gene is TRBJ2-5, the V gene TRBV6-6, with 12 bases identical to TRBD1. Trimming at V came to 2 bases and at J to 1 base, leaving 5 bases not matched to a gene. The germline gives CDR1 MNHNY, CDR2 SVGAGI (reference sequence). CDR3 length equals 17 residues. This chain's CDR3 is CASSYGTGGYFQETQYF. CDR3 in DNA: TGTGCCAGCAGTTACGGGACAGGGGGCTATTTCCAAGAGACCCAGTACTTC.

With regard to this clonotype: This may be a read error, as it is one base from a much larger clone. This sequence joins TRBV12-3 or TRBV12-4 and TRBJ1-5, with D unclear. The CDR3 contains 15 residues. CDR3 nucleotides: TGTGCCAGCAGTTTAGCAGGACTTGTCAATCGGCCCCAGCATTTT. Translation: CASSLAGLVNRPQHF.

This chain links TRBV13 with TRBJ2-7, with D possibly TRBD1 on 5 matching bases. V was trimmed by 5 bases and J by 0 bases, leaving 14 bases between them. Germline V gene lookup returns CDR1 PRHDT and CDR2 FYEKMQ (reference sequence). The CDR3 loop spans 15 amino acids. The CDR3 sequence is CASSAGILSSYEQYF. In DNA, the CDR3 is TGTGCCAGCAGCGCAGGGATTTTGAGCTCCTACGAGCAGTACTTC.

In its sample, this clonotype was seen many times. The chain is built from TRBV7-2 and TRBJ2-3, with 8 nucleotides matching TRBD2. The CDR3 is made up of 16 amino acids. V shed 5 bases, J shed 2 bases, and the junction held 9 bases outside the gene matches. The germline V gene has CDR1 SGHTA and CDR2 FQGNSA. The CDR3 loop is CASSAQTSGDTDTQYF. In DNA, the CDR3 is TGTGCCAGCAGCGCCCAAACTAGCGGTGACACAGATACGCAGTATTTT. The full variable domain, completed using reference TRBV7-2 and TRBJ2-3, is GAGVSQSPSNKVTEKGKDVELRCDPISGHTALYWYRQSLGQGLEFLIYFQGNSAPDKSGLPSDRFSAERTGGSVSTLTIQRTQQEDSAVYLCASSAQTSGDTDTQYFGPGTRLTVL.

The V gene is TRBV19, the J gene TRBJ2-7; D not resolved. This CDR3 spans 15 amino acids. Trimming shortened V by 1 base and J by 7 bases, and 17 bases separated the two germline ends. Per the germline V gene, CDR1 is LNHDA and CDR2 is SQIVND (reference sequence). This chain's CDR3 is CASSIGAVKVEEQYF. The CDR3 DNA sequence: TGTGCCAGTAGTATAGGTGCAGTGAAGGTAGAAGAGCAGTACTTC.

This clonotype was seen many times. J is TRBJ2-7 and V is TRBV28; D possibly uses TRBD1 or TRBD2 (5 bases each). This CDR3 has 14 residues. V was pared by 6 bases and J by 0 bases, with 12 bases between. Germline loops: CDR1 MDHEN, CDR2 SYDVKM. As DNA, the CDR3 is TGTGCCAGCAGGGACAAAGGGAGCTCCTACGAGCAGTACTTC. It specifies CASRDKGSSYEQYF. Variable domain in full (rest from reference TRBV28 and TRBJ2-7): DVKVTQSSRYLVKRTGEKVFLECVQDMDHENMFWYRQDPGLGLRLIYFSYDVKMKEKGDIPEGYSVSREKKERFSLILESASTNQTSMYLCASRDKGSSYEQYFGPGTRLTVT.

Comment on this clonotype: A much larger clone lies a single base off, so this may be a read error. The chain has TRBV24-1 and TRBJ2-1, with TRBD2 matching over 10 bases. The germline gives CDR1 KGHDR, CDR2 SFDVKD. The CDR3 runs to 16 residues. As DNA, the CDR3 is TGTGCCACCAGTGATCCTAGCGGGAGCTCCTACAATGAGCAGCTCTTC. Protein product: CATSDPSGSSYNEQLF.

The J gene is TRBJ1-4, the V gene TRBV29-1; tentatively, D is TRBD1 (6 bases). Germline V gives CDR1 SQVTM, CDR2 ANQGSEA. The CDR3 extends over 15 amino acids. The ends were cut back, 5 bases at V and 2 bases at J, with 15 bases in the middle. The CDR3 coding sequence is TGCAGCGTTCTGCTACAGGGAAACACTAATGAAAAACTGTTTTTT. Its translation: CSVLLQGNTNEKLFF.

The table lists this clonotype with a few counts. V usage is TRBV12-3 or TRBV12-4 and J usage is TRBJ1-1, with a tentative D call TRBD1 (5 bases). V shed 4 bases and J shed 0 bases, with 12 bases lying between them. CDR3 length equals 15 residues. CDR3: CASSWGRRMNTEAFF. The CDR3 bases are TGTGCCAGCAGTTGGGGACGGAGGATGAACACTGAAGCTTTCTTT.